This T cell receptor (beta chain) was observed in a study of response to subunit inactivated influenza vaccine. Per the germline V gene, CDR1 is LGHNA and CDR2 is YSLEER. The V and J ends lost 1 base and 5 bases respectively, with 9 bases between them. This CDR3 has 14 amino acids. TCRdb fed the RT-PCR reads into MiXCR, producing one record per CDR3 protein. The table includes just under 550,000 distinct CDR3 sequences, around 25% detected once. These same records also appear under a second study, on T cells expressing NK-cell markers. That report notes: TCR beta cDNA was generated via 5'RACE template switching incorporating UMIs. T cells sorted in several experiments were restricted to alpha-beta TCR T cells by an anti-gamma-delta TCR antibody. Also leading the CD3+CD56-NKG2C+ fraction in a handful of donors were these clonotypes.

The origin of this receptor is a man in his fifties who received an inactivated influenza vaccine. The source was CD4+ T cells sorted from PBMCs, collected approximately 12 days after vaccination. This chain connects TRBV4-3 to TRBJ1-5; D is unclear. CDR3: CASSQVWTDQPQHF. In DNA, the CDR3 is TGCGCCAGCAGCCAAGTATGGACGGATCAGCCCCAGCATTTT.